One T cell receptor beta chain is described in this entry. Method: immunoSEQ multiplex PCR; TCRdb's copy keeps in-frame clones and lacks some. In the table there are some 250,000 clones, about 90% of which are singletons. The data originate from a study of blood T cell repertoires in COVID-19. Study-level information: PBMCs, B-cell-depleted T cells, or T cells were the source of the cDNA or gDNA that made up the material.

The CDR3 spans 16 residues. The germline V gene has CDR1 SGHRS and CDR2 YFSETQ. The V gene end was trimmed by 0 bases and the J gene end by 4 bases; junction bases not matched to a gene: 6. This receptor was taken from a woman aged 30 to 39 with COVID-19, enrolled during active disease. The rearrangement links TRBV5-1 to TRBJ2-5; TRBD1 agrees at 10 bases. Material for sequencing was peripheral blood. CDR3 in DNA: TGCGCCAGCAGCTTGGGAGACAGGGGGCGAGGAGAGACCCAGTACTTC. Translated: CASSLGDRGRGETQYF.